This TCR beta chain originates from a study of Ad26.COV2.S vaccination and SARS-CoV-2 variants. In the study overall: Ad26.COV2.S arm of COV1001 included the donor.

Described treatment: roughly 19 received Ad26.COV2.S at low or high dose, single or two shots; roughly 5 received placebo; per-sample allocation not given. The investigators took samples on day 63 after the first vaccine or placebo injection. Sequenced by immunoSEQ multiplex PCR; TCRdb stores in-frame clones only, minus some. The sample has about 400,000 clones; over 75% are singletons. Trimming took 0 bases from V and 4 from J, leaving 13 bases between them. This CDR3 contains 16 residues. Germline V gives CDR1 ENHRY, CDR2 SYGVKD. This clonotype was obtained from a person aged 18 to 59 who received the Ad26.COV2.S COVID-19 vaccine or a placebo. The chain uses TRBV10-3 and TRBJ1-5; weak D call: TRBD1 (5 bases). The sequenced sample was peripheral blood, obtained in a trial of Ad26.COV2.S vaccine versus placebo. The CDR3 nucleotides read TGTGCCATCAGTGAGTCGAGGGGAGATACAAATCAGCCCCAGCATTTT. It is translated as CAISESRGDTNQPQHF.